Given below is one TCR beta chain in context. Its target is not known. These data belong to a study of CD8 T cells in Susac syndrome. Notes on the study in general: The relatively small number of individuals in the TCR sequencing and HLA analysis was acknowledged by the study.

Reverse transcription used roughly 0.45 to 1 ug RNA and random hexamers. The method of amplification for TCR beta CDR3 was immunoSEQ multiplex PCR, covering 54 Vbeta and 13 Jbeta. TCRdb reanalysed the immunoSEQ multiplex PCR reads using MiXCR and keeps one entry per CDR3 protein. Among 55,000 to 70,000 distinct CDR3 sequences listed, roughly 94% were seen once. CDR1 is MNHEY and CDR2 is SVGEGT in the germline V gene. V was shortened by 2 bases and J by 6 bases, with 11 bases between the two germline ends. CDR3 size: 13 residues. TCR beta sequencing was performed on blood CD8+ and CD4+ T cells. The source is a human donor in good health. The sample comprised CD8+ T cells from PBMCs. J is TRBJ2-7 and V is TRBV6-2 or TRBV6-3; D unclear. In nucleotides, the CDR3 is TGTGCCAGCAGTTACGGCCTCGCCGGCGAGCAGTACGTC. The encoded protein is CASSYGLAGEQYV.